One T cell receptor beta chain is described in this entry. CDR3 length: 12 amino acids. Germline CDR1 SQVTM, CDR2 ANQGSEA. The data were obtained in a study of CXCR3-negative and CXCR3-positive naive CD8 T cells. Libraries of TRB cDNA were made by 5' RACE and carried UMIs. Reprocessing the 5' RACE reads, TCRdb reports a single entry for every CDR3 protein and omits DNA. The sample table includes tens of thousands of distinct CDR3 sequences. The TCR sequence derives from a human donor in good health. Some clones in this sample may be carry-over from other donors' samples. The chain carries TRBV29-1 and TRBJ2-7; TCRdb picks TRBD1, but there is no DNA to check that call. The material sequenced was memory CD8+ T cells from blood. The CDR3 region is CSVVGQGDEQYF.